Listed below are T cell receptor beta chains from one sample, sequenced in a study of blood T cell repertoires in COVID-19. Data came from immunoSEQ multiplex PCR; TCRdb stores just in-frame clones and leaves some out. The table has about 190,000 clones, around 83% seen once. The sequenced sample consisted of PBMCs or T cells enriched from blood (not recorded which). The receptors stem from a woman in her thirties or forties in a cohort exposed to, infected with or recovered from COVID-19 (not recorded which). Both conserved end residues are part of each CDR3. A D gene is named only where the DNA matches it firmly. Clone size is shown for a subset of rows, as once, few, many or a class of expanded clone.

.,TRBD2,TRBV11-2,TRBJ2-1,CASSFSGGPYNEQFF,TGTGCCAGCAGCTTTTCGGGGGGGCCCTACAATGAGCAGTTCTTC
.,TRBD1,TRBV4-3,TRBJ2-2,CASSPHPGQSRELFF,TGCGCCAGCAGCCCCCACCCGGGACAGTCGAGGGAGCTGTTTTTT
once,.,TRBV5-8,TRBJ2-6,CASSLGTAGANVLTF,TGTGCCAGCAGCCTCGGGACTGCTGGGGCCAACGTCCTGACTTTC
.,TRBD2,TRBV3-1/TRBV3-2,TRBJ2-3,CASSLYREVKQYF,TGTGCCAGCAGCCTATACCGGGAGGTGAAGCAGTATTTT
few,.,TRBV29-1,TRBJ2-7,CSVQSQAYEQYF,TGCAGCGTTCAATCACAGGCCTACGAGCAGTACTTC
.,.,TRBV11-2,TRBJ2-2,CASSLQMTGGELFF,TGTGCCAGCAGCCTACAAATGACAGGCGGGGAGCTGTTTTTT
.,.,TRBV7-2,TRBJ1-5,CASSTTGERNQPQHF,TGTGCCAGCAGCACGACTGGGGAGCGCAATCAGCCCCAGCATTTT
.,.,TRBV25-1,TRBJ2-2,CASSEGGRESGELFF,TGTGCCAGCAGTGAAGGGGGCAGGGAATCCGGGGAGCTGTTTTTT
.,.,TRBV6-4,TRBJ2-2,CATRVEGATGELFF,TGTGCCACCCGGGTCGAAGGGGCCACCGGGGAGCTGTTTTTT
.,.,TRBV11-3,TRBJ2-7,CASSGNSYEQYF,TGTGCCAGCAGCGGCAACTCCTACGAGCAGTACTTC
.,.,TRBV21-1,TRBJ2-7,CASSKLDRDTSYEQYF,TGTGCCAGCAGCAAACTTGATAGGGACACGAGCTACGAGCAGTACTTC